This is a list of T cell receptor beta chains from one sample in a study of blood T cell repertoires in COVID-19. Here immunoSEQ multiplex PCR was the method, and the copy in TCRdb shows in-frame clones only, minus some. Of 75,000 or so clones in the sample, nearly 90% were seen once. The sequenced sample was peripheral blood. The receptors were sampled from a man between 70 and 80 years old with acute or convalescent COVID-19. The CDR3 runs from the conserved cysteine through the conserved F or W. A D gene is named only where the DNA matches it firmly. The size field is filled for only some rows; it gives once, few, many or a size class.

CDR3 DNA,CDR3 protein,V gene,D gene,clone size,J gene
TGTGCCAGCAGCCGCCGAGCAGATACGCAGTATTTT,CASSRRADTQYF,TRBV28,.,.,TRBJ2-3
TGTGCCAGCAGTACTAGAGGCGGGAGCTACGAGCAGTACTTC,CASSTRGGSYEQYF,TRBV5-6,TRBD2,.,TRBJ2-7
TGTGCCAGCAGCGTAGACAGAGTGCGAAATTCACCCCTCCACTTT,CASSVDRVRNSPLHF,TRBV5-4,.,few,TRBJ1-6
TGTGCCACCTCCGAGGTGGGTTTAGTTCAGCCCCAGCATTTT,CATSEVGLVQPQHF,TRBV24-1,.,.,TRBJ1-5
TGTGCCAGCAGTTGGCTGGCGGGAGGTACCTACGAGCAGTACTTC,CASSWLAGGTYEQYF,TRBV6-6,TRBD2,.,TRBJ2-7
TGTGCCAGTAGTATTGCCAGGTTGGAGACCCAGTACTTC,CASSIARLETQYF,TRBV19,.,.,TRBJ2-5
TGTGCCAGTACCCTCGAGGGCAATCAGCCCCAGCATTTT,CASTLEGNQPQHF,TRBV19,.,.,TRBJ1-5
TGTGCCAGCAGCTTAGCTGGGACAGCAAATGAGCAGTTCTTC,CASSLAGTANEQFF,TRBV7-9,TRBD1,.,TRBJ2-1
TGTGCCACCAGCAGAGATGGGGCGGGAGGTTCCTATGGCTACACCTTC,CATSRDGAGGSYGYTF,TRBV15,.,.,TRBJ1-2
TGTGCCAGCAGCCAAGAGAAGGGGCGTGAAGGGGGCGGGTTCGGCTCCTACAATGAGCAGTTCTTC,CASSQEKGREGGGFGSYNEQFF,TRBV3-1/TRBV3-2,TRBD1,.,TRBJ2-1
TGTGCCACCAGTGATTTAAGGGGAGAAAAACTGTTTTTT,CATSDLRGEKLFF,TRBV24-1,.,once,TRBJ1-4
TGTGCCAGTAGTATAGCCAAGGACAGGGGCCACGAGCAGTACTTC,CASSIAKDRGHEQYF,TRBV19,TRBD1,.,TRBJ2-7
TGTGCCAGCAGTGACTCGACGACAGGGCCAGATACGCAGTATTTT,CASSDSTTGPDTQYF,TRBV6-4,TRBD1,.,TRBJ2-3
TGTGCCAGTAGTCCCGACAGGGATCGGGAAAAACTGTTTTTT,CASSPDRDREKLFF,TRBV19,TRBD1,.,TRBJ1-4
TGTGCCAGCAGCTTGGAGGGGGGCAATCAGCCCCAGCATTTT,CASSLEGGNQPQHF,TRBV5-5,.,.,TRBJ1-5
TGCGCCAGCAGTGAGTCGGCTAGCGGACGAGATACGCAGTATTTT,CASSESASGRDTQYF,TRBV10-1,TRBD2,.,TRBJ2-3
TGTGCCTGGAGTGTTGGGCAGGGGGTAATGGAGACCCAGTACTTC,CAWSVGQGVMETQYF,TRBV30,TRBD1,.,TRBJ2-5
TGTGCCAGCAGTTTGGTCCCCCCCGGGATCACTGAAGCTTTCTTT,CASSLVPPGITEAFF,TRBV27,.,few,TRBJ1-1
TGTGCCAGTAGTTACCCAACCGGCAGGGGGCGTACTGAAGCTTTCTTT,CASSYPTGRGRTEAFF,TRBV19,TRBD1,.,TRBJ1-1
TGTGCCAGCAGTTTTTGGCGGAACTCCTACAATGAGCAGTTCTTC,CASSFWRNSYNEQFF,TRBV27,.,.,TRBJ2-1
TGTGCCAGCACTATTCTGAGTGGCAATCAGCCCCAGCATTTT,CASTILSGNQPQHF,TRBV28,.,.,TRBJ1-5
TGTGCCAGCAGTGACTCCACAGGGAGCACAGATACGCAGTATTTT,CASSDSTGSTDTQYF,TRBV6-4,.,.,TRBJ2-3
TGTGCCAGCAGTTTATCTAGGGGCCCCTACAATGAGCAGTTCTTC,CASSLSRGPYNEQFF,TRBV27,.,.,TRBJ2-1
TGTGCCAGCATCTACAGGGCCATGAACACTGAAGCTTTCTTT,CASIYRAMNTEAFF,TRBV2,.,.,TRBJ1-1
TGTGCCATCAAACTAGCGGGTAGCACAGATACGCAGTATTTT,CAIKLAGSTDTQYF,TRBV10-3,TRBD2,.,TRBJ2-3
TGCGCCAGCAGCCAAGACACCAGGGTTGCACAATCCTACGAGCAGTACTTC,CASSQDTRVAQSYEQYF,TRBV4-3,.,.,TRBJ2-7
TGTGCCAGCTCACCCCGACTGCACCGGGGGACTGAAGCTTTCTTT,CASSPRLHRGTEAFF,TRBV18,.,.,TRBJ1-1
TGCGCCAGCAGTGATAGTACCTTTAAAACTAGCCCCGGGGAGCTGTTTTTT,CASSDSTFKTSPGELFF,TRBV10-2,.,.,TRBJ2-2
TGTGCCAGCTCCCCAGGGGCCGATCAGCCCCAGCATTTT,CASSPGADQPQHF,TRBV18,.,.,TRBJ1-5
TGTGCCAGCAGCCAAGTTGGTTTAGGAGGAGTCTATGGCTACACCTTC,CASSQVGLGGVYGYTF,TRBV3-1/TRBV3-2,.,.,TRBJ1-2
TGTGCCAGCAGGTGGGGGGACTATAGCAATCAGCCCCAGCATTTT,CASRWGDYSNQPQHF,TRBV2,.,.,TRBJ1-5
TGTGCCAGCAGCCCATTCGGAGGTCTTGGCTACACCTTC,CASSPFGGLGYTF,TRBV28,.,.,TRBJ1-2
TGTGCCAGCAGCCCCTTTTCAGGGTCCTTCACTGAAGCTTTCTTT,CASSPFSGSFTEAFF,TRBV2,.,.,TRBJ1-1
TGTGCCAGTAGTTCCAGGACAGGGACTAACTATGGCTACACCTTC,CASSSRTGTNYGYTF,TRBV19,TRBD1,.,TRBJ1-2
TGTGCCAGCAGCGCCCGACAGGGGGTGATAGCCGGGGAGCTGTTTTTT,CASSARQGVIAGELFF,TRBV5-4,TRBD1,.,TRBJ2-2
TGTGGCAGCGGGGGCAGCTACCAAGAGACCCAGTACTTC,CGSGGSYQETQYF,TRBV16,TRBD2,.,TRBJ2-5
TGTGCCAGCAGTGACCAGGGAAACACCATATATTTT,CASSDQGNTIYF,TRBV2,.,once,TRBJ1-3
TGTGCCAGCTCTTTCAGGGCGAACACTGAAGCTTTCTTT,CASSFRANTEAFF,TRBV6-5,.,.,TRBJ1-1
TGCGCCAGCAGCCCTGACAGGGCGAACACTGAAGCTTTCTTT,CASSPDRANTEAFF,TRBV5-1,TRBD1,.,TRBJ1-1
TGCGCCAGCAGCTTGGCCGGGACACCCCCTGGAAACACCATATATTTT,CASSLAGTPPGNTIYF,TRBV5-1,.,.,TRBJ1-3
TGTGCCAGCAGTCTACAGGGGACGCAAGCTAACTATGGCTACACCTTC,CASSLQGTQANYGYTF,TRBV7-9,TRBD1,.,TRBJ1-2
TGTGCCAGCAGGGTAGTTGGAGGGGACTACTATGGCTACACCTTC,CASRVVGGDYYGYTF,TRBV11-2,.,few,TRBJ1-2
TGTGCCACCACGCCTCAGGGGATTGAAGCTTTCTTT,CATTPQGIEAFF,TRBV11-2,.,.,TRBJ1-1
TGTGCCAGCAGTTGGGGGACAGCGAACACCGGGGAGCTGTTTTTT,CASSWGTANTGELFF,TRBV6-5,TRBD1,.,TRBJ2-2
TGTGCCAGCAGCTTAGGTACAGGGATCCAAAATCAGCCCCAGCATTTT,CASSLGTGIQNQPQHF,TRBV7-9,.,.,TRBJ1-5
TGTGCCAGCTCACCACAAGGGACAGGGGGCTCTGGAAACACCATATATTTT,CASSPQGTGGSGNTIYF,TRBV18,TRBD1,.,TRBJ1-3
TGCGCCAGCAGCCCAACGTTTAGCGGGCGCACAGATACGCAGTATTTT,CASSPTFSGRTDTQYF,TRBV5-1,TRBD2,.,TRBJ2-3